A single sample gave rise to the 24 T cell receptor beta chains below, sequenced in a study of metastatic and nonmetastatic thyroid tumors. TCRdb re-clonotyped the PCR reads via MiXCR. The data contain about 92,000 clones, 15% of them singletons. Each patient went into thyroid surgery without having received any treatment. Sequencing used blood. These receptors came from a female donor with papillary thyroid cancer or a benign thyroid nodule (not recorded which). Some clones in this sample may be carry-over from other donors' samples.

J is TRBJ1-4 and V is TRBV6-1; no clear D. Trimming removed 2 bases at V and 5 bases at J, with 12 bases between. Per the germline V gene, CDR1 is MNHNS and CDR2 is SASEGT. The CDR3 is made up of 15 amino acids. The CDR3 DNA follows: TGTGCCAGCAGTGAATACGGCACCTGGAATGAAAAACTGTTTTTT. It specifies CASSEYGTWNEKLFF.

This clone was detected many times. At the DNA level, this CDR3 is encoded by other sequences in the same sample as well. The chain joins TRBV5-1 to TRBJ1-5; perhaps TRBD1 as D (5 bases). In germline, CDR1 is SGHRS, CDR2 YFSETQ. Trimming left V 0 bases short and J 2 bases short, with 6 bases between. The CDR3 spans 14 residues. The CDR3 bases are TGCGCCAGCAGCTTGGAAGGGGGCAATCAGCCCCAGCATTTT. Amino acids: CASSLEGGNQPQHF.

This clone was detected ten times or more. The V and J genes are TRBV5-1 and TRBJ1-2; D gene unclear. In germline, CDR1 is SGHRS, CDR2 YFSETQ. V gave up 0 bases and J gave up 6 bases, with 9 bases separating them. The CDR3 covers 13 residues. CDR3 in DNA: TGCGCCAGCAGCTTGGGCAGCGAAGATGGCTACACCTTC. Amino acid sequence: CASSLGSEDGYTF.

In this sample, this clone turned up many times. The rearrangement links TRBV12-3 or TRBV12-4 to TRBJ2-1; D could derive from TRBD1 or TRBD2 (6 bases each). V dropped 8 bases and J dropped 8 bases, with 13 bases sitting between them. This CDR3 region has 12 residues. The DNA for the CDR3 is TGTGCCAGCCGAGGGGGGTTCTATGAGCAGTTCTTC. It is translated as CASRGGFYEQFF.

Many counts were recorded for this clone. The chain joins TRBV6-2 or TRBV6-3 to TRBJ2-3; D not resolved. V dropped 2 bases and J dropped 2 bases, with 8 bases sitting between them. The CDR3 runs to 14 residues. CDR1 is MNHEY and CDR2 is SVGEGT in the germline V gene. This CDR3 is CASSYGGDTDTQYF. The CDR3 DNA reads TGTGCCAGCAGTTACGGTGGGGACACAGATACGCAGTATTTT.

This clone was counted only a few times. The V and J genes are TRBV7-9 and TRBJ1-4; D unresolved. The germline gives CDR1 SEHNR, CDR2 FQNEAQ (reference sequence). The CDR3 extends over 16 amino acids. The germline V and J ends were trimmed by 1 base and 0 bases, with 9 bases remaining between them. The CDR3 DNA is TGTGCCAGCAGCTTAGAGCTGACGGCAACTAATGAAAAACTGTTTTTT. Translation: CASSLELTATNEKLFF.

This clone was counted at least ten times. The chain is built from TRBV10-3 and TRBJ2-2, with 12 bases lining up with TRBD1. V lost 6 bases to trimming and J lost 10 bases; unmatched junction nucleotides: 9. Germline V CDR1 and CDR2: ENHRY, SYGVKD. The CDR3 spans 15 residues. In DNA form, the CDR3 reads TGTGCCATCAGCCCCGGGACAGGGGGCTTGGAGGAGCTGTTTTTT. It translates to CAISPGTGGLEELFF.

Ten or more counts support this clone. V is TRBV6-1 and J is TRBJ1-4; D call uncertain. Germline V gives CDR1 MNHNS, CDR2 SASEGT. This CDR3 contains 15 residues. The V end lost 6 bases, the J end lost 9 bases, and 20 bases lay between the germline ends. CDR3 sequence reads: CASSRPGNQGQKLFF. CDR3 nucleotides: TGTGCCAGCAGCCGACCGGGAAACCAAGGGCAAAAACTGTTTTTT.

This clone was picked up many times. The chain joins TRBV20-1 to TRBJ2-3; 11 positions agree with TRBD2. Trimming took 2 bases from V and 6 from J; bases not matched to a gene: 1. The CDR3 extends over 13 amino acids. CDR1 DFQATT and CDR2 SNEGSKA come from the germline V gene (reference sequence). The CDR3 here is CSARLAGGDTQYF. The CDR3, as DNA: TGCAGTGCTAGACTAGCGGGGGGCGATACGCAGTATTTT.

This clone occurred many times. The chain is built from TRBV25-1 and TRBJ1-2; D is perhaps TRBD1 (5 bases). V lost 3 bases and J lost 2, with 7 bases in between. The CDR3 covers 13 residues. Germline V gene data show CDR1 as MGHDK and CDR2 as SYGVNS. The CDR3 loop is CASSDQGNYGYTF. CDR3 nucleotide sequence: TGTGCCAGCAGTGACCAGGGCAACTATGGCTACACCTTC.

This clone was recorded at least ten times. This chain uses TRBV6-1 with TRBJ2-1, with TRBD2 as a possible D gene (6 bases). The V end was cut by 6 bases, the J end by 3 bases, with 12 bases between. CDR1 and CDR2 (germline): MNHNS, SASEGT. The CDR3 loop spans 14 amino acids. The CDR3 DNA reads TGTGCCAGCAGCGTCCGGGACTTCTACAATGAGCAGTTCTTC. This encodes CASSVRDFYNEQFF.

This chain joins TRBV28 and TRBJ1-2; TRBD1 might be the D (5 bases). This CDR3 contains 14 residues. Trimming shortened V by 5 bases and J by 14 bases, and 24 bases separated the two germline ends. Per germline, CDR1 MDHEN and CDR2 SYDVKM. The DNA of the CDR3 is TGTGCCAGCAGTCCCCAGTGGGTACAAGGGGCCGGTACCTTC. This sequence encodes CASSPQWVQGAGTF.

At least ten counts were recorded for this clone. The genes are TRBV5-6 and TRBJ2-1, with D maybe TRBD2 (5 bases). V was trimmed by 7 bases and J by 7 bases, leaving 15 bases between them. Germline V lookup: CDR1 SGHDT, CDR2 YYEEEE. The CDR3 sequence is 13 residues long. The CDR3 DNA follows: TGTGCCAGCTTCATGGTAGAGGGTAATGAGCAGTTCTTC. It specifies CASFMVEGNEQFF.

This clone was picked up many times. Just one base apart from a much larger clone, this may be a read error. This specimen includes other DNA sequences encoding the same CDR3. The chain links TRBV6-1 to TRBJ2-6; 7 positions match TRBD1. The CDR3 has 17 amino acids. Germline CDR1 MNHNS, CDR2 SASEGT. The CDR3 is CASRETGSYSGANVLTF. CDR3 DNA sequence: TGTGCCAGCAGGGAGACAGGGTCTTACTCTGGTGCCAACGTCCTGACTTTC.

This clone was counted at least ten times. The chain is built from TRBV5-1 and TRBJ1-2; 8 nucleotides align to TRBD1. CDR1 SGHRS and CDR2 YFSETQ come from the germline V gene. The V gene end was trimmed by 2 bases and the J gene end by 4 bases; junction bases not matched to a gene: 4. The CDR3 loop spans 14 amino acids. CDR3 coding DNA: TGCGCCAGCAGCTTAGGACAGGGTTTCTATGGCTACACCTTC. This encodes CASSLGQGFYGYTF.

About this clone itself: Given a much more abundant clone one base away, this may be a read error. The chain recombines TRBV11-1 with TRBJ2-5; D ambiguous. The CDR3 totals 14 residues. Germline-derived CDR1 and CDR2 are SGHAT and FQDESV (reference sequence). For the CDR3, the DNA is TGTGCCAGCAGCTTTTCGGTTACGAGAGAGACCCAGTGCTTC. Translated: CASSFSVTRETQCF.

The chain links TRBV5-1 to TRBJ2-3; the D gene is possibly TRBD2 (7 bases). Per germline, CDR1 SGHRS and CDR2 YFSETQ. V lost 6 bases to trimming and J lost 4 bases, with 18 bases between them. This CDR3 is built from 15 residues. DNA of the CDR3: TGCGCCAGCAACACCGGGGGGCAAGTTGCAGATACGCAGTATTTT. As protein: CASNTGGQVADTQYF.

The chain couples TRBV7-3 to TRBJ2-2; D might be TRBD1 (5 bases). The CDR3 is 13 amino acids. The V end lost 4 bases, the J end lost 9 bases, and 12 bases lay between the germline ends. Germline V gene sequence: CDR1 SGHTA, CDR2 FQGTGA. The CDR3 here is CASSSDSAWELFF. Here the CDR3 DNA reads TGTGCCAGCAGCTCTGACAGTGCGTGGGAGCTGTTTTTT. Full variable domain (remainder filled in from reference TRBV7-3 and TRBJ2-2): GAGVSQTPSNKVTEKGKYVELRCDPISGHTALYWYRQSLGQGPEFLIYFQGTGAADDSGLPNDRFFAVRPEGSVSTLKIQRTERGDSAVYLCASSSDSAWELFFGEGSRLTVL.

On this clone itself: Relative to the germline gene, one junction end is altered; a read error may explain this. The CDR3 protein is CASIRTGGSDTQYF. CDR3 bases: TGTGCTAGCATCCGGACAGGGGGGTCAGATACGCAGTATTTT. The chain joins TRBV7-7 to TRBJ2-3; TRBD1 aligns across 10 bases. There are 14 residues in the CDR3. Germline CDR1 reads SSHAT; CDR2 reads FNYEAQ (reference sequence).

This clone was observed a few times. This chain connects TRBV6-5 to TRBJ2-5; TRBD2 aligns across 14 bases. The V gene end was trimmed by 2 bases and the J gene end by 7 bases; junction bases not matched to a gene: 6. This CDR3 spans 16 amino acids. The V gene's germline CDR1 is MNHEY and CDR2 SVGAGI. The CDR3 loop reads CASSYGTSGSRGTQYF. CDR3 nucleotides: TGTGCCAGCAGTTACGGGACTAGCGGGAGTAGGGGGACCCAGTACTTC.

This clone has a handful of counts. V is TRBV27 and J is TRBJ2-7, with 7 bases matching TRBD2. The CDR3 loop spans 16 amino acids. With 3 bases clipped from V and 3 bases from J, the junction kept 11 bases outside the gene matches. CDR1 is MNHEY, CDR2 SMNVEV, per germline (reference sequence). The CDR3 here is CASSLSPRTRNYEQYF. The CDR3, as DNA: TGTGCCAGCAGTTTGTCCCCACGGACTAGAAACTACGAGCAGTACTTC.

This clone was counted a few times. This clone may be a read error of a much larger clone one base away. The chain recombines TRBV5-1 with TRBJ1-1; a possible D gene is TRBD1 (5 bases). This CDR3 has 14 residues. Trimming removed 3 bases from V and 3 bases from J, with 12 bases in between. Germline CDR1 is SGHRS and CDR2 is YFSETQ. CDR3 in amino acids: CASSSGHEDTEAFF. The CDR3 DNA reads TGCGCCAGCAGCTCCGGACATGAGGACACTGAAGCTTTCTTT.

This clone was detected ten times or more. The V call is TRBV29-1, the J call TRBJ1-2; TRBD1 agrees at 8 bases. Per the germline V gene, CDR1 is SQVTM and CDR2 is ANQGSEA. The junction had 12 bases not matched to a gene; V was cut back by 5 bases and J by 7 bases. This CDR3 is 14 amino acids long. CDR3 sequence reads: CSVPPGQGLFGYTF. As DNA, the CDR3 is TGCAGCGTTCCACCCGGACAGGGTCTCTTTGGCTACACCTTC. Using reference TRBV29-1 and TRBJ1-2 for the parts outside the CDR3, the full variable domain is SAVISQKPSRDICQRGTSLTIQCQVDSQVTMMFWYRQQPGQSLTLIATANQGSEATYESGFVIDKFPISRPNLTFSTLTVSNMSPEDSSIYLCSVPPGQGLFGYTFGSGTRLTVV.

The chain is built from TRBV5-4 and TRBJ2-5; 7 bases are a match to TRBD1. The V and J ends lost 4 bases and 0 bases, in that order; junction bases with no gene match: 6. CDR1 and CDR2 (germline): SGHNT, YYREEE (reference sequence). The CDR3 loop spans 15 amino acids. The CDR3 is CASSRTGTDQETQYF. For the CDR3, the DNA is TGTGCCAGCAGCCGAACCGGGACAGACCAAGAGACCCAGTACTTC.